The 3 T cell receptor beta chains in this list originate from one sample, sequenced in a study of CD8 T cells in ankylosing spondylitis. TCRdb itself ran the 5' RACE reads through MiXCR, one entry per CDR3 protein. The data show hundreds of thousands of distinct CDR3 sequences, with 8.6% seen just once and around 6.8% held by the top ten. The sample was blood, either unsorted or a sorted T cell fraction (not recorded which). The receptors here all came from a male donor with ankylosing spondylitis or in good health (not recorded which).

V is TRBV20-1 and J is TRBJ2-1, with D possibly being TRBD1 or TRBD2 (6 bases each). Trimming left V 2 bases short and J 8 bases short, with 22 bases between. Germline V gene sequence: CDR1 DFQATT, CDR2 SNEGSKA (reference sequence). This CDR3 comprises 16 residues. The CDR3 region is CSARPPGRGLEDEQFF. CDR3 DNA: TGCAGTGCTAGACCCCCTGGCAGGGGACTTGAGGATGAGCAGTTCTTC.

The sample holds a few counts of this clonotype. The V and J genes are TRBV7-9 and TRBJ1-2; tentative D call: TRBD1 (5 bases). Germline-derived CDR1 and CDR2 are SEHNR and FQNEAQ (reference sequence). Trimming removed 5 bases from V and 0 bases from J, with 10 bases in between. This CDR3 has 14 residues. The CDR3 DNA reads TGTGCCAGCAGCGCCAGGGCAGCTAACTATGGCTACACCTTC. Its translation: CASSARAANYGYTF.

This clonotype has ten or more counts. J is TRBJ2-2 and V is TRBV5-6; TRBD1 matches 7 bases. Germline CDR1 reads SGHDT; CDR2 reads YYEEEE. CDR3 length: 13 amino acids. J gave up 6 bases and V 4 bases, and 3 bases lay outside the gene matches. CDR3 coding DNA: TGTGCCAGCAGCGACAGGGTGGCCGGGGAGCTGTTTTTT. Residues: CASSDRVAGELFF.